The table lists the clone carrying this TCR beta chain with many counts. These data originate in a study of early T cells in non-severe SARS-CoV-2 infection. cDNA molecules, individually, were tagged with unique molecular identifiers. Each CDR3 protein is one row after TCRdb ran MiXCR on the 5' RACE reads. The sample carries approximately 32,000 distinct CDR3 sequences, 5% to 6.5% recorded once. Sequencing was performed on whole blood. This TCR derives from an adult who was a healthcare worker with PCR-confirmed SARS-CoV-2 infection or an uninfected control (not recorded which).

CDR3 nucleotide sequence: TGTGCCAGCAGCGTAGAGGGACCGTCCTACGAGCAGTACTTC. It specifies CASSVEGPSYEQYF. The V call is TRBV9, the J call TRBJ2-7; D could derive from TRBD1 or TRBD2 (5 bases each). Germline values: CDR1 SGDLS, CDR2 YYNGEE. Trimming took off 0 bases at V and 1 base at J, with 8 bases between the two ends. The CDR3 runs 14 residues.